One and the same sample provided the 29 T cell receptor beta chains below, sequenced in a study of Ad26.COV2.S vaccination and SARS-CoV-2 variants. Using immunoSEQ multiplex PCR, the repertoire was profiled, and TCRdb retains in-frame clones only, with some absent. The sample gives over 450,000 clones, nearly 90% of which show up once; around 1.6% is in the top ten. Treatment specified: around 19 received Ad26.COV2.S at low or high dose, single or two shots; about five received placebo; per-sample allocation not given. Sample collection was performed on day 63 after the first vaccine or placebo injection. The sample consisted of peripheral blood, taken in a trial of Ad26.COV2.S vaccine versus placebo. All receptors come from a person aged 18-65 years who received the Ad26.COV2.S COVID-19 vaccine or a placebo.

The chain links TRBV7-9 to TRBJ2-7, with D possibly matching TRBD1 (5 bases). This CDR3 spans 13 amino acids. Germline values: CDR1 SEHNR, CDR2 FQNEAQ (reference sequence). V shed 2 bases and J shed 5 bases, with 10 bases lying between them. DNA for the CDR3: TGTGCCAGCAGCTTAACAGGTGACAACGAGCAGTACTTC. This encodes CASSLTGDNEQYF.

V is TRBV2 and J is TRBJ2-3; 10 bases are a match to TRBD2. Trimming removed 10 bases from V and 2 bases from J; junction bases left unmatched: 18. CDR1 and CDR2 (germline): SNHLY, FYNNEI. The CDR3 has 18 amino acids. The CDR3 bases are TGTGCCACCCATTCGGGGCTCTCTAGCGGGGGATACACAGATACGCAGTATTTT. Amino acid sequence: CATHSGLSSGGYTDTQYF.

This chain uses TRBV6-2 or TRBV6-3 with TRBJ1-1; unclear D gene. Trimming took 5 bases from V and 0 from J, leaving 7 bases between them. The CDR3 has 13 residues. Per the germline V gene, CDR1 is MNHEY and CDR2 is SVGEGT. CDR3 in DNA: TGTGCCAGCAGTCGTACACTGAACACTGAAGCTTTCTTT. This encodes CASSRTLNTEAFF.

This rearrangement joins TRBV7-2 to TRBJ1-2; D is perhaps TRBD1 (5 bases). Trimming removed 3 bases from V and 2 bases from J, with 7 bases in between. CDR1 and CDR2 (germline): SGHTA, FQGNSA. This CDR3 comprises 13 residues. The CDR3: CASSFDRNYGYTF. The CDR3 nucleotides read TGTGCCAGCAGCTTTGACAGAAACTATGGCTACACCTTC.

CDR3 sequence (DNA): TGCGCCAGCAGCTTGGGAGGGGACACCGGGGAGCTGTTTTTT. Residues: CASSLGGDTGELFF. The chain joins TRBV5-1 to TRBJ2-2; perhaps D is TRBD1 or TRBD2 (5 bases each). Germline-derived CDR1 and CDR2 are SGHRS and YFSETQ. V was clipped by 0 bases and J by 3 bases, with 6 bases between them. CDR3 length: 14 residues.

The chain uses TRBV4-1 and TRBJ2-2; the match to TRBD2 covers 10 bases. V dropped 2 bases and J dropped 6; count of bases not matched to a gene: 3. The CDR3 loop spans 15 amino acids. Germline CDR1 reads MGHRA; CDR2 reads YSYEKL. The CDR3 spells CASSQTLAGAGELFF. The DNA for the CDR3 is TGCGCCAGCAGCCAAACCCTAGCGGGAGCCGGGGAGCTGTTTTTT.

This clone has only one observation. The CDR3 reads CASSLYSGTSYNEQFF. The CDR3 nucleotides are TGTGCCAGCAGCTTATATTCGGGGACCTCCTACAATGAGCAGTTCTTC. The chain recombines TRBV7-9 with TRBJ2-1; D is possibly TRBD1 or TRBD2 (5 bases each). Trimming shortened V by 2 bases and J by 0 bases, and 11 bases separated the two germline ends. CDR3 length equals 16 residues. From germline, CDR1 is SEHNR and CDR2 FQNEAQ (reference sequence). The whole variable domain, filled in from reference TRBV7-9 and TRBJ2-1, reads DTGVSQNPRHKITKRGQNVTFRCDPISEHNRLYWYRQTLGQGPEFLTYFQNEAQLEKSRLLSDRFSAERPKGSFSTLEIQRTEQGDSAMYLCASSLYSGTSYNEQFFGPGTRLTVL.

The chain joins TRBV30 to TRBJ2-7; 9 bases align to TRBD1. The CDR3 covers 14 residues. The junction had 2 bases not matched to a gene; V was cut back by 0 bases and J by 2 bases. CDR1 GTSNPN and CDR2 SVGIG come from the germline V gene (reference sequence). DNA of the CDR3: TGTGCCTGGAGTGTTGGGACAGGGCCCTACGAGCAGTACTTC. Translating it yields CAWSVGTGPYEQYF.

V and J are TRBV9 and TRBJ2-7; D might be TRBD1 (6 bases). Trimming took off 4 bases at V and 0 bases at J, with 17 bases between the two ends. The germline V gene has CDR1 SGDLS and CDR2 YYNGEE. The CDR3 extends over 16 amino acids. The CDR3 sequence is CASSLEKDRPSYEQYF. The CDR3 DNA reads TGTGCCAGCAGCTTAGAAAAGGACAGACCCTCCTACGAGCAGTACTTC. Full variable domain (remainder filled in from reference TRBV9 and TRBJ2-7): DSGVTQTPKHLITATGQRVTLRCSPRSGDLSVYWYQQSLDQGLQFLIQYYNGEERAKGNILERFSAQQFPDLHSELNLSSLELGDSALYFCASSLEKDRPSYEQYFGPGTRLTVT.

In regard to this clone: Other DNA sequences in the same sample also yield this CDR3. The chain combines TRBV3-1 (or the pseudogene TRBV3-2) with TRBJ1-2, with 7 bases that match TRBD1. The V gene end was trimmed by 4 bases and the J gene end by 2 bases; junction bases not matched to a gene: 1. Per the germline V gene, CDR1 is LGHDT and CDR2 is YNNKEL (reference sequence). The CDR3 loop spans 13 amino acids. In DNA form, the CDR3 reads TGTGCCAGCAGCCGACAGGGAAACTATGGCTACACCTTC. Residues: CASSRQGNYGYTF.

The chain joins TRBV19 to TRBJ1-1; D not certain. The germline V gene encodes CDR1 LNHDA and CDR2 SQIVND (reference sequence). The CDR3 runs 16 residues. Trimming took 3 bases from V and 0 from J, leaving 14 bases between them. In DNA, the CDR3 is TGTGCCAGTAGTATTGGGCTTGGCACCATGAACACTGAAGCTTTCTTT. Protein: CASSIGLGTMNTEAFF.

This clone was seen only a few times. A much more abundant neighbour one base away suggests this may be a read error. The rearrangement uses TRBV6-2 or TRBV6-3 and TRBJ1-1; D is ambiguous. This CDR3 comprises 11 residues. V lost 6 bases to trimming and J lost 3 bases, with 5 bases between them. CDR1 is MNHEY and CDR2 is SVGEGT in the germline V gene. CDR3 sequence reads: CASSPDTEAFF. Written as DNA, the CDR3 is TGTGCCAGCAGCCCCGACACTGAAGCTTTCTTT.

V is TRBV28 and J is TRBJ2-7; a possible D gene is TRBD1 (6 bases). Between the trimmed V and J ends, which lost 6 bases and 2 bases, there was a span of 11 bases. This CDR3 has 13 amino acids. Germline CDR1 MDHEN, CDR2 SYDVKM. CDR3 DNA sequence: TGTGCCAGCAGCGCCGGGACACCCTACGAGCAGTACTTC. This translates into CASSAGTPYEQYF.

The J gene is TRBJ1-4, the V gene TRBV2, with a weak D call TRBD1 (6 bases). Looked up from germline, CDR1 is SNHLY and CDR2 is FYNNEI. With 4 bases removed from V and 10 bases from J, the gap between germline ends came to 16 bases. The CDR3 covers 14 residues. The CDR3 loop reads CASSGAGALGKLFF. CDR3 coding DNA: TGTGCCAGCAGTGGGGCAGGGGCTCTAGGAAAACTGTTTTTT.

This sequence joins TRBV18 and TRBJ2-3, with D possibly TRBD2 on 6 matching bases. The V end was cut by 4 bases, the J end by 4 bases, with 21 bases between. Germline values: CDR1 KGHSH, CDR2 LQKENI. The length of the CDR3 is 17 residues. CDR3 region: CASSLSGSGVGADTQYF. As DNA, the CDR3 is TGTGCCAGCTCACTATCGGGGTCGGGAGTTGGCGCAGATACGCAGTATTTT.

This chain links TRBV15 with TRBJ2-1, with D possibly being TRBD1 or TRBD2 (6 bases each). Germline lookup yields CDR1 LNHNV and CDR2 YYDKDF (reference sequence). CDR3 length equals 14 residues. The germline V and J ends were trimmed by 1 base and 4 bases, with 8 bases remaining between them. CDR3 nucleotides: TGTGCCACCAGCAGAGCGGGGGCTTACAATGAGCAGTTCTTC. This sequence encodes CATSRAGAYNEQFF.

The chain combines TRBV28 with TRBJ1-2, with 8 nucleotides matching TRBD1. CDR3 length: 14 residues. Trimming removed 2 bases from V and 7 bases from J; junction bases left unmatched: 6. Germline V CDR1 and CDR2: MDHEN, SYDVKM. The CDR3 spells CASSLGGQGSGYTF. The CDR3 DNA reads TGTGCCAGCAGTTTAGGAGGACAGGGCTCTGGCTACACCTTC.

The rearrangement joins TRBV19 to TRBJ2-7, with a tentative D call TRBD1 (7 bases). The CDR3 has 15 amino acids. In germline, CDR1 is LNHDA, CDR2 SQIVND (reference sequence). Trimming removed 9 bases at V and 2 bases at J, with 20 bases between. The CDR3 DNA sequence: TGTGCCAGCTCCAAGCAAGGGGGCGGGACCTACGAGCAGTACTTC. Amino acid sequence: CASSKQGGGTYEQYF.

The V and J genes are TRBV10-2 and TRBJ2-7, with no clear D. V dropped 5 bases and J dropped 2 bases, with 13 bases sitting between them. Germline CDR1 WSHSY, CDR2 SAAADI. CDR3 length equals 14 residues. This CDR3 is CASSPGSTTYEQYF. In DNA form, the CDR3 reads TGCGCCAGCAGTCCCGGAAGTACCACCTACGAGCAGTACTTC.

V gene TRBV3-1 (or the pseudogene TRBV3-2) combines with J gene TRBJ1-1; no clear D gene. V dropped 4 bases and J dropped 1 base, with 13 bases sitting between them. Germline lookup yields CDR1 LGHDT and CDR2 YNNKEL (reference sequence). This CDR3 has 15 residues. The CDR3 region has the DNA TGTGCCAGCAGCCCTCATAGCCCGGGGAACACTGAAGCTTTCTTT. Protein sequence: CASSPHSPGNTEAFF.

The genes are TRBV29-1 and TRBJ2-1; no definite D call. V was clipped by 0 bases and J by 0 bases, with 3 bases between them. Germline V gives CDR1 SQVTM, CDR2 ANQGSEA. The CDR3 contains 13 residues. CDR3 loop: CSVEESSYNEQFF. The CDR3 DNA is TGCAGCGTTGAAGAGAGCTCCTACAATGAGCAGTTCTTC.

This sequence joins TRBV10-2 and TRBJ2-1; no clear D gene. Trimming shortened V by 5 bases and J by 0 bases, and 14 bases separated the two germline ends. CDR3 length: 16 residues. The V gene's germline CDR1 is WSHSY and CDR2 SAAADI. The CDR3 here is CASSHSALSSYNEQFF. The DNA for the CDR3 is TGCGCCAGCAGTCACAGCGCCCTGAGCTCCTACAATGAGCAGTTCTTC.

This clone was observed once. This chain uses TRBV12-3 or TRBV12-4 with TRBJ1-1; D not certain. The CDR3 spans 13 residues. Trimming left V 4 bases short and J 0 bases short, with 6 bases between. CDR3 sequence reads: CASSWTVNTEAFF. In nucleotides, the CDR3 is TGTGCCAGCAGTTGGACGGTGAACACTGAAGCTTTCTTT.

The rearrangement uses TRBV18 and TRBJ1-4; D not certain. Trimming removed 4 bases from V and 6 bases from J, with 9 bases in between. Germline V gives CDR1 KGHSH, CDR2 LQKENI. The CDR3 covers 13 residues. The CDR3: CASSQGSDEKLFF. In DNA form, the CDR3 reads TGTGCCAGCTCACAGGGATCGGATGAAAAACTGTTTTTT.

V gene TRBV29-1 combines with J gene TRBJ1-4; 7 bases fit TRBD1. V lost 0 bases and J lost 7; bases outside the gene matches: 5. Germline CDR1 SQVTM, CDR2 ANQGSEA. This CDR3 is built from 14 residues. The CDR3 is CSVEEQGRSEKLFF. The DNA of the CDR3 is TGCAGCGTTGAAGAACAGGGGCGGAGTGAAAAACTGTTTTTT.

The chain has TRBV27 and TRBJ2-1, with D possibly TRBD2 on 5 matching bases. The CDR3 has 11 residues. Germline loops: CDR1 MNHEY, CDR2 SMNVEV (reference sequence). Trimming left V 6 bases short and J 7 bases short, with 7 bases between. Here the CDR3 DNA reads TGTGCCAGCAGCTCGGGAAATGAGCAGTTCTTC. As protein: CASSSGNEQFF.

This chain uses TRBV5-1 with TRBJ1-2; TRBD1 might be the D (6 bases). The length of the CDR3 is 15 residues. Germline assignment: CDR1 SGHRS and CDR2 YFSETQ. Trimming pared 6 bases from V and 5 bases from J, leaving 20 bases between. The DNA of the CDR3 is TGCGCCAGCAAGCCGAGGACAGCAGGGAGTTATGGCTACACCTTC. This translates into CASKPRTAGSYGYTF. The variable domain in full, completed from reference TRBV5-1 and TRBJ1-2, reads KAGVTQTPRYLIKTRGQQVTLSCSPISGHRSVSWYQQTPGQGLQFLFEYFSETQRNKGNFPGRFSGRQFSNSRSEMNVSTLELGDSALYLCASKPRTAGSYGYTFGSGTRLTVV.

J is TRBJ2-7 and V is TRBV28; D is undetermined. The V end lost 6 bases, the J end lost 3 bases, and 9 bases lay between the germline ends. From germline, CDR1 is MDHEN and CDR2 SYDVKM. The CDR3 spans 12 residues. CDR3: CASRSRGYEQYF. In DNA, the CDR3 is TGTGCCAGCAGGTCTAGAGGCTACGAGCAGTACTTC.

This chain connects TRBV6-5 to TRBJ1-2; the D gene is possibly TRBD1 (6 bases). The CDR3 runs 12 residues. V was clipped by 6 bases and J by 7 bases, with 12 bases between them. Germline V gene sequence: CDR1 MNHEY, CDR2 SVGAGI. CDR3 DNA: TGTGCCAGCAGGATAGGGGGAGGTGGCTACACCTTC. Translated: CASRIGGGGYTF.